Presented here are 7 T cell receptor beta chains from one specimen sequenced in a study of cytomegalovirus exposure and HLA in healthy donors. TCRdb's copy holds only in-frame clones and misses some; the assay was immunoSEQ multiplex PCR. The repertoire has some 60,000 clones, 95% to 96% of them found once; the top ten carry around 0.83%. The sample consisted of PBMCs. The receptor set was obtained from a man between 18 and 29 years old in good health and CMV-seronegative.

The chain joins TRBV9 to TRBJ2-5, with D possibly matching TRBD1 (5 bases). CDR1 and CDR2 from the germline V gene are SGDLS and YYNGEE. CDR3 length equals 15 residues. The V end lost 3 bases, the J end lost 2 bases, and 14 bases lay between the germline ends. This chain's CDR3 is CASSASGWSQETQYF. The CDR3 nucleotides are TGTGCCAGCAGCGCCTCAGGGTGGTCACAAGAGACCCAGTACTTC.

This CDR3 reads CASSLVGGEQYF. The CDR3 nucleotides are TGTGCCAGCAGTTTAGTTGGCGGCGAGCAGTACTTC. J is TRBJ2-7 and V is TRBV27; D gene uncertain. Germline lookup yields CDR1 MNHEY and CDR2 SMNVEV (reference sequence). Between the trimmed V and J ends, which lost 2 bases and 6 bases, there was a span of 8 bases. The CDR3 is 12 residues long.

CDR3 nucleotides: TGTGCCAGCAGCCTCCAAGAGACCCAGTACTTC. It yields the protein CASSLQETQYF. The rearrangement links TRBV7-2 to TRBJ2-5; no definite D call. V was shortened by 5 bases and J by 1 base, with 2 bases between the two germline ends. Germline V CDR1 and CDR2: SGHTA, FQGNSA. The CDR3 spans 11 residues.

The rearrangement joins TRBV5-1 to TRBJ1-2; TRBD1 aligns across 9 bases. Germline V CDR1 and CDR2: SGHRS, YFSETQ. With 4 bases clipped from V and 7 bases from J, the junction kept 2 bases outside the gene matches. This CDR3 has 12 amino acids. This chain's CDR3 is CASSGTGSGYTF. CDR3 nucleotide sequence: TGCGCCAGCAGCGGGACAGGGAGTGGCTACACCTTC.

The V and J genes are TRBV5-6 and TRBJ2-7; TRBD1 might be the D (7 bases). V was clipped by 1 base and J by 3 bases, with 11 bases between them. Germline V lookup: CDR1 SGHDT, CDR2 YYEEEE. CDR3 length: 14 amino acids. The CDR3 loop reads CASSLTGEVYEQYF. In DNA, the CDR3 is TGTGCCAGCAGCTTGACAGGGGAGGTCTACGAGCAGTACTTC.

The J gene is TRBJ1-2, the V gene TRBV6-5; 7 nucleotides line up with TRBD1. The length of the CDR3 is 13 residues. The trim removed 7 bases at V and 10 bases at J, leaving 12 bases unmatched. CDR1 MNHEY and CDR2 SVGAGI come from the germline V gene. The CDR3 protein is CASTHGTAEPYTF. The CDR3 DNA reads TGTGCCAGCACCCACGGGACAGCCGAACCCTACACCTTC.

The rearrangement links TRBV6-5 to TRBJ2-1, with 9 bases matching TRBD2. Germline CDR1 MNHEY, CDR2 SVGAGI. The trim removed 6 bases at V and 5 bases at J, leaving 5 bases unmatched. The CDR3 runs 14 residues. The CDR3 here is CASSPSGTHNEQFF. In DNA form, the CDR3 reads TGTGCCAGCAGCCCTAGCGGGACACACAATGAGCAGTTCTTC.